This T cell receptor (beta chain) came from a study of blood T cell repertoires in COVID-19. Assay used: immunoSEQ multiplex PCR; TCRdb lists only in-frame clones, some missing. The data contain about 52,000 clones, 85% to 90% of them singletons. The germline CDR1 and CDR2 sequences are LGHDT and YNNKEL (reference sequence). Trimming took off 3 bases at V and 2 bases at J, with 16 bases between the two ends. This CDR3 has 17 residues. Sample: peripheral blood. The TCR sequence derives from a man between 65 and 85 years old with acute or convalescent COVID-19. This rearrangement joins TRBV3-1 (or the pseudogene TRBV3-2) to TRBJ2-2, with a tentative D call TRBD1 (5 bases). CDR3 bases: TGTGCCAGCAGCCAGTGGATGGGGCAGGGAAACACCGGGGAGCTGTTTTTT. Translating gives CASSQWMGQGNTGELFF.